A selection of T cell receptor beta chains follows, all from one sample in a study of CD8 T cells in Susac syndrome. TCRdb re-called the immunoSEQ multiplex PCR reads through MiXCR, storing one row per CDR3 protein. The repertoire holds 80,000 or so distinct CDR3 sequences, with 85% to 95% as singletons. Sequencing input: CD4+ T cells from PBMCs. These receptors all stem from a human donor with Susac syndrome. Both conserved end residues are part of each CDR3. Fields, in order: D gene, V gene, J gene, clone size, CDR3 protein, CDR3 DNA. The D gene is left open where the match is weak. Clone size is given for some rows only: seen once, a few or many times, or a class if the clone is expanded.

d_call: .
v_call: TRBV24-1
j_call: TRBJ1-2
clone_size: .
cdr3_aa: CATSETGFSYTF
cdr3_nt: TGTGCCACCAGTGAGACAGGCTTTAGCTACACCTTC

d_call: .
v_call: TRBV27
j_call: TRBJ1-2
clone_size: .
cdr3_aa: CASSPTNPGRTFYGYTF
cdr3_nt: TGTGCCAGCAGTCCAACAAATCCCGGACGGACATTCTATGGCTACACCTTC

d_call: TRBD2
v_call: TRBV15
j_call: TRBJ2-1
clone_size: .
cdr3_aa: CATSRRSGSLSQQFF
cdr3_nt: TGTGCCACCAGCAGACGTAGCGGGAGCCTGTCTCAGCAGTTCTTC

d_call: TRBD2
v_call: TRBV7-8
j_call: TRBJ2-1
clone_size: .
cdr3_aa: CASSLRLALRNEQFF
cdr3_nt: TGTGCCAGCAGCTTAAGACTAGCTCTTAGGAATGAGCAGTTCTTC

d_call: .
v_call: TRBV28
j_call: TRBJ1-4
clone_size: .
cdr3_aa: CASSSYGQFGQLFF
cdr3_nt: TGTGCCAGCAGTTCCTACGGACAATTTGGTCAACTGTTTTTT

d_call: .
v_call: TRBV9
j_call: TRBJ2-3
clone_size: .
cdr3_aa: CASSVDSYITDTQYF
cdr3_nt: TGTGCCAGCAGCGTCGACTCTTACATAACAGATACGCAGTATTTT

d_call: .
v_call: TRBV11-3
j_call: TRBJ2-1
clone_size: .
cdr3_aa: CASSSDNEQFF
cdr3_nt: TGTGCCAGCTCCTCGGACAATGAGCAGTTCTTC

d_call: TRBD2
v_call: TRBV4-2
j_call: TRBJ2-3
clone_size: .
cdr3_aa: CASSLTGLAYDTQYF
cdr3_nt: TGTGCCAGCAGCTTAACGGGACTAGCATACGATACGCAGTATTTT

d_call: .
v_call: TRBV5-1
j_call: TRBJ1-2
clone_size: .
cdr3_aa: CASSSSGLWGYTF
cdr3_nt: TGCGCCAGCAGCTCTTCAGGGCTATGGGGCTACACCTTC

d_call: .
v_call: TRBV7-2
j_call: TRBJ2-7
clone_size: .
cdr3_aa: CASSLDLRVPYEQYF
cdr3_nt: TGTGCCAGCAGCTTAGATCTAAGGGTTCCCTACGAGCAGTACTTC

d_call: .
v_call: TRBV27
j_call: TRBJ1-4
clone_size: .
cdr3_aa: CASSNIGGDEKLFF
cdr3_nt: TGTGCCAGCAGTAACATAGGGGGTGATGAAAAACTGTTTTTT

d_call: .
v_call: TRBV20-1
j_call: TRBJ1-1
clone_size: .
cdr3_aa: CSAWRGERTEAFF
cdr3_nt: TGCAGTGCTTGGCGAGGGGAACGCACTGAAGCTTTCTTT

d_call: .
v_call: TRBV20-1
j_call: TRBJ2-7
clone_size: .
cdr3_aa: CSAGRDTNSYEQYF
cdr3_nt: TGCAGTGCGGGCCGGGACACCAACTCCTACGAGCAGTACTTC

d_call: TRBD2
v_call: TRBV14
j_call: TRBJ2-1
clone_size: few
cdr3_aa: CASSTAGEEQFF
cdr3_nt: TGTGCCAGCAGCACAGCGGGAGAAGAGCAGTTCTTC

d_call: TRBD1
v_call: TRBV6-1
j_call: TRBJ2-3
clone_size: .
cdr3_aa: CASSPTGNTDTQYF
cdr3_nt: TGTGCCAGCAGTCCGACAGGGAACACAGATACGCAGTATTTT

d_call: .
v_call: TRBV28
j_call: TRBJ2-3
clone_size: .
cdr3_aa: CASNEGVIDTQYF
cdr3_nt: TGTGCCAGCAACGAGGGAGTGATAGATACGCAGTATTTT

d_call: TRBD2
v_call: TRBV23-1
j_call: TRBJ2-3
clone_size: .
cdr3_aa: CASSPTSGRTDTQYF
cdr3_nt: TGCGCCAGCAGCCCGACTAGCGGGAGAACAGATACGCAGTATTTT

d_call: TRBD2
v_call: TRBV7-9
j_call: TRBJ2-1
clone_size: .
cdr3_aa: CASSDLGLAGVSAYNEQFF
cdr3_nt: TGTGCCAGCAGCGACCTTGGACTAGCGGGAGTAAGTGCCTACAATGAGCAGTTCTTC